Presented here are 26 T cell receptor beta chains from one specimen sequenced in a study of patients and donors after allogeneic stem cell transplantation. MiXCR, run by TCRdb on the RT-PCR reads, gives a single entry per CDR3 protein. The sample lists about 960,000 distinct CDR3 sequences, over 15% seen once, with 6% in the top ten. Sequenced sample: blood, either unsorted or a sorted T cell fraction (not recorded which). These receptors originate from a human donor who was either an allogeneic HSCT recipient or a stem cell or donor lymphocyte infusion donor (not recorded which). It is not recorded whose cells these are; they may come from a transplant donor.

This chain joins TRBV4-3 and TRBJ1-4; 9 bases are a match to TRBD1. CDR1 LGHNA and CDR2 YSLEER come from the germline V gene. This CDR3 has 14 residues. Trimming took 2 bases from V and 8 from J; bases not matched to a gene: 3. This chain's CDR3 is CASSQLTGGEKLFF. The DNA of the CDR3 is TGCGCCAGCAGCCAATTGACAGGGGGAGAAAAACTGTTTTTT.

The chain uses TRBV28 and TRBJ2-5; TRBD1 aligns across 9 bases. With 5 bases clipped from V and 6 bases from J, the junction kept 7 bases outside the gene matches. CDR3 length: 14 residues. Germline values: CDR1 MDHEN, CDR2 SYDVKM. The chain's CDR3 is CASSPQGTGKTQYF. CDR3 DNA sequence: TGTGCCAGCAGTCCCCAAGGGACAGGGAAGACCCAGTACTTC.

This clonotype was seen more than once but under ten times. The chain has TRBV2 and TRBJ2-1; D is unclear. V was clipped by 6 bases and J by 6 bases, with 15 bases between them. This CDR3 is built from 14 residues. The germline V gene encodes CDR1 SNHLY and CDR2 FYNNEI. CDR3 region: CASRLERVGNEQFF. As DNA, the CDR3 is TGTGCCAGCAGACTGGAGAGAGTAGGCAATGAGCAGTTCTTC.

This clonotype was seen more than once but under ten times. The rearrangement joins TRBV30 to TRBJ1-1; D is uncertain. Germline V gives CDR1 GTSNPN, CDR2 SVGIG (reference sequence). The CDR3 covers 8 residues. V lost 1 base, J lost 11 bases, and 2 bases lay in between. The CDR3: CAWSGAFF. The CDR3 DNA sequence: TGTGCCTGGAGTGGGGCTTTCTTT.

The V call is TRBV2, the J call TRBJ1-1; 9 nucleotides line up with TRBD1. CDR1 and CDR2 from the germline V gene are SNHLY and FYNNEI. This CDR3 region has 15 residues. V lost 2 bases, J lost 6 bases, and 7 bases stayed unmatched. The CDR3 spells CASSEQNRGRPEAFF. The CDR3 DNA reads TGTGCCAGCAGTGAACAGAACAGGGGGCGGCCTGAAGCTTTCTTT.

This clonotype was detected only a few times. The V gene is TRBV20-1, the J gene TRBJ2-1; 12 nucleotides agree with TRBD2. The CDR3 sequence is 19 residues long. V was clipped by 3 bases and J by 5 bases; unmatched bases: 17. Looked up from germline, CDR1 is DFQATT and CDR2 is SNEGSKA (reference sequence). The CDR3 spells CSASPLAGGPVNPNNEQFF. CDR3 DNA sequence: TGCAGTGCTAGTCCTCTAGCGGGGGGGCCTGTAAACCCGAACAATGAGCAGTTCTTC.

This clonotype has at least ten counts. The V gene is TRBV10-3, the J gene TRBJ1-2, with 8 bases fitting TRBD1. J was trimmed by 6 bases and V by 0 bases; bases with no gene match: 9. The CDR3 is made up of 16 amino acids. Germline CDR1 and CDR2: ENHRY and SYGVKD. This CDR3 reads CAISESVRTGNHGYTF. The DNA for the CDR3 is TGTGCCATCAGTGAGTCGGTTCGGACAGGGAACCATGGCTACACCTTC.

This clonotype was observed a handful of times. This chain links TRBV5-1 with TRBJ2-7; TRBD2 matches 7 bases. CDR1 and CDR2 from the germline V gene are SGHRS and YFSETQ. CDR3 length equals 15 residues. Trimming took 3 bases from V and 7 from J; bases not matched to a gene: 13. The CDR3 sequence: CASSYRGGPPEEQYF. In DNA, the CDR3 is TGCGCCAGCAGCTACCGCGGGGGTCCCCCCGAAGAGCAGTACTTC.

This clonotype was observed a few times. The genes are TRBV14 and TRBJ2-4; D may be TRBD1 or TRBD2 (5 bases each). Trimming pared 1 base from V and 1 base from J, leaving 11 bases between. Germline CDR1 is SGHDN and CDR2 is FVKESK. This CDR3 has 16 residues. The CDR3 bases are TGTGCCAGCAGCCAAGCGAGGGGCCTGGCCAAAAACATTCAGTACTTC. It translates to CASSQARGLAKNIQYF.

This clonotype was recorded many times. V is TRBV10-3 and J is TRBJ1-5; D is unresolved. V was pared by 2 bases and J by 7 bases, with 12 bases between. The CDR3 is 14 amino acids. The germline gives CDR1 ENHRY, CDR2 SYGVKD. The CDR3 coding sequence is TGTGCCATCAGTGAGAGGGCAGAGGGCCAGCCCCAGCATTTT. This gives the protein CAISERAEGQPQHF.

This clonotype has only a few counts. The rearrangement links TRBV30 to TRBJ2-1, with D maybe TRBD2 (6 bases). Per germline, CDR1 GTSNPN and CDR2 SVGIG (reference sequence). Trimming removed 7 bases from V and 9 bases from J, with 13 bases in between. The length of the CDR3 is 11 residues. The CDR3 sequence: CASWGEIEQFF. Written as DNA, the CDR3 is TGTGCCTCTTGGGGGGAGATTGAGCAGTTCTTC.

This chain links TRBV5-1 with TRBJ2-7; D is possibly TRBD2 (6 bases). Germline assignment: CDR1 SGHRS and CDR2 YFSETQ. CDR3 size: 14 residues. V lost 1 base and J lost 6, with 14 bases in between. The CDR3 bases are TGCGCCAGCAGCTTGTTTAGCGGAGAGCCCGAGCAGTACTTC. As protein: CASSLFSGEPEQYF.

This clonotype showed up just a few times. The CDR3 coding sequence is TGCGCCAGCAGCCCAGTTTTTGGGGGGGGGTACGAGCAGTACTTC. It translates to CASSPVFGGGYEQYF. The chain recombines TRBV4-3 with TRBJ2-7, with 7 nucleotides matching TRBD2. The CDR3 sequence is 15 residues long. V was clipped by 4 bases and J by 4 bases; unmatched bases: 10. Germline-derived CDR1 and CDR2 are LGHNA and YSLEER.

The J gene is TRBJ1-6, the V gene TRBV5-4; TRBD1 agrees at 7 bases. Germline V gene lookup returns CDR1 SGHNT and CDR2 YYREEE (reference sequence). The CDR3 runs 11 residues. J was trimmed by 16 bases and V by 4 bases; bases with no gene match: 5. CDR3 sequence (DNA): TGTGCCAGCAGCCTGGGGACAGATCTCCACTTT. Translating gives CASSLGTDLHF.

The chain links TRBV12-3 or TRBV12-4 to TRBJ1-5, with 7 bases lining up with TRBD1. The ends lost 2 bases at V and 6 bases at J; junction bases unmatched: 10. The CDR3 totals 16 residues. The CDR3 nucleotides are TGTGCCAGCAGTTTAAGGGGGCGAGGGAAGTTTCAGCCCCAGCATTTT. It specifies CASSLRGRGKFQPQHF.

About this clonotype: A read error may explain this, as a much larger clone is one base away. The gene calls are TRBV2 and TRBJ1-1; possibly TRBD1 for D (6 bases). With 6 bases removed from V and 3 bases from J, the gap between germline ends came to 11 bases. Germline values: CDR1 SNHLY, CDR2 FYNNEI. The CDR3 length is 13 residues. This CDR3 is CASSHREYTEAFF. CDR3 DNA: TGTGCCAGCAGCCACAGGGAGTACACTGAAGCTTTCTTT.

The CDR3 reads CASSYSPEVMNTEAFF. In DNA form, the CDR3 reads TGTGCCAGCAGTTACTCGCCGGAGGTTATGAACACTGAAGCTTTCTTT. The V call is TRBV6-5, the J call TRBJ1-1, with no clear D. CDR3 length equals 16 residues. Per germline, CDR1 MNHEY and CDR2 SVGAGI. The germline V and J ends were trimmed by 0 bases and 0 bases, with 11 bases remaining between them.

This clonotype appeared a few times. The rearrangement joins TRBV7-8 to TRBJ2-3, with 7 nucleotides matching TRBD1. The CDR3 has 17 amino acids. Per germline, CDR1 SGHVS and CDR2 FQNEAQ. The trim removed 5 bases at V and 4 bases at J, leaving 15 bases unmatched. In nucleotides, the CDR3 is TGTGCCAGCAGCCACGAGGTTTGGGGACAGCTTTCAGATACGCAGTATTTT. Translated: CASSHEVWGQLSDTQYF.

The V call is TRBV27, the J call TRBJ2-7; perhaps D is TRBD1 or TRBD2 (5 bases each). V lost 8 bases, J lost 7 bases, and 21 bases lay in between. This CDR3 region has 14 residues. Germline values: CDR1 MNHEY, CDR2 SMNVEV (reference sequence). CDR3 loop: CASGGLGRFGEQYF. CDR3 in DNA: TGTGCCAGCGGAGGATTGGGACGGTTCGGAGAGCAGTACTTC.

This clonotype was found a few times. The chain is built from TRBV12-3 or TRBV12-4 and TRBJ2-1, with D perhaps matching TRBD1 (5 bases). V was cut by 2 bases and J by 12 bases, with 17 bases left in between. This CDR3 spans 14 amino acids. The CDR3 sequence: CASSLSGAQAGQFF. The CDR3 DNA sequence: TGTGCCAGCAGTTTAAGTGGCGCACAGGCTGGGCAGTTCTTC.

This clonotype appeared a few times. V gene TRBV2 combines with J gene TRBJ2-5; TRBD2 matches 10 bases. The CDR3 length is 18 residues. CDR1 and CDR2 (germline): SNHLY, FYNNEI. The J segment lost 5 bases and the V segment lost 3 bases, leaving 15 bases of the junction unmatched. The CDR3 loop reads CASSDLVLAGADKETQYF. DNA for the CDR3: TGTGCCAGCAGTGATTTGGTCCTAGCGGGGGCAGATAAGGAGACCCAGTACTTC.

This clonotype was recorded only once. The J gene is TRBJ2-1, the V gene TRBV27, with 8 bases matching TRBD2. Trimming removed 4 bases from V and 7 bases from J; junction bases left unmatched: 9. The CDR3 sequence is 15 residues long. Germline CDR1 is MNHEY and CDR2 is SMNVEV (reference sequence). CDR3 region: CASSYITSGPNEQFF. The DNA of the CDR3 is TGTGCCAGCAGTTATATTACTAGCGGACCTAATGAGCAGTTCTTC.

V is TRBV5-1 and J is TRBJ2-3; 7 bases are a match to TRBD2. Germline trimming cut 0 bases from V and 4 bases from J; bases unmatched to any gene: 11. The germline V gene encodes CDR1 SGHRS and CDR2 YFSETQ. The CDR3 is 17 residues long. The DNA of the CDR3 is TGCGCCAGCAGCTTGGAGTACGGCGGGAGCAAATCAGATACGCAGTATTTT. Translating it yields CASSLEYGGSKSDTQYF. The full variable domain, in which reference TRBV5-1 and TRBJ2-3 provide the parts outside the CDR3, is KAGVTQTPRYLIKTRGQQVTLSCSPISGHRSVSWYQQTPGQGLQFLFEYFSETQRNKGNFPGRFSGRQFSNSRSEMNVSTLELGDSALYLCASSLEYGGSKSDTQYFGPGTRLTVL.

V gene TRBV5-1 combines with J gene TRBJ2-3; tentatively, D is TRBD2 (5 bases). The germline gives CDR1 SGHRS, CDR2 YFSETQ. The CDR3 is 16 amino acids. With 0 bases removed from V and 1 base from J, the gap between germline ends came to 12 bases. The CDR3 protein is CASSLAAADGTDTQYF. CDR3 DNA sequence: TGCGCCAGCAGCTTGGCAGCGGCAGACGGCACAGATACGCAGTATTTT.

J is TRBJ2-2 and V is TRBV6-1; TRBD1 matches at 10 bases. The CDR3 loop spans 18 amino acids. After removal of 3 bases from V and 3 bases from J, the junction contained 10 bases not matched to a gene. Germline CDR1 and CDR2: MNHNS and SASEGT. CDR3 sequence reads: CASSDPRQGAWDTGELFF. The CDR3 DNA follows: TGTGCCAGCAGTGACCCCCGACAGGGGGCATGGGACACCGGGGAGCTGTTTTTT.

This clonotype was observed many times. This chain uses TRBV12-3 or TRBV12-4 with TRBJ1-2; TRBD1 matches at 7 bases. The CDR3 has 14 residues. J lost 2 bases, V lost 6 bases, and 6 bases had no gene match. CDR3 DNA: TGTGCCAGCAGCCCCATGACAGGGAACTATGGCTACACCTTC. Encoded protein: CASSPMTGNYGYTF.